Detailed here is one TCR beta chain. Its antigen remains unknown. With molecular barcodes, quantitative 5'-RACE was used to make the TCR beta libraries. MiXCR was run by TCRdb on the 5' RACE reads, yielding one entry per CDR3 protein. The sample carries around 390,000 distinct CDR3 sequences, 20% to 25% recorded once. Germline-derived CDR1 and CDR2 are SGHRS and YFSETQ. Trimming took 0 bases from V and 4 from J, leaving 12 bases between them. This CDR3 is built from 15 residues. The data were taken from a study of CD8 T cells in ankylosing spondylitis. Study conclusions and caveats: Within matched ankylosing spondylitis synovial fluid, disease-linked clones were reportedly significantly enriched. Researchers report that disease-linked clones proved CD8+ and relatively rare in peripheral blood. Some of the motif variants had earlier been found in reactive arthritis patients' fluid and blood. Blood from ankylosing spondylitis patients appeared to carry a characteristic roughly eight-variant TCR beta motif.

The receptor was derived from a male donor with ankylosing spondylitis. The sample consisted of blood, either unsorted or a sorted T cell fraction (not recorded which). The V and J genes are TRBV5-1 and TRBJ2-3; D is possibly TRBD2 (6 bases). The CDR3 reads CASSLAGGVADTQYF. The CDR3 region has the DNA TGCGCCAGCAGCTTGGCCGGAGGGGTAGCAGATACGCAGTATTTT.